A single sample gave rise to the 30 T cell receptor beta chains below, sequenced in a study of tumor-infiltrating lymphocytes in primary liver carcinoma. Priming with a constant-region primer yielded TCR beta cDNA from about 450 ng total RNA. Modified slightly, ARM-PCR produced TCR beta libraries over three nested multiplex PCR rounds. TRBV1-TRBV30 forward and Cbeta reverse primers drove the first two roughly 10-cycle rounds. From the multiplex PCR reads, TCRdb called clonotypes with MiXCR, one entry per CDR3 protein. The sample has 300,000 to 400,000 distinct CDR3 sequences; 65% are singletons. Unsorted whole blood yielded blood RNA, and germline DNA was extracted as well. Sequencing was performed on peripheral blood. All receptors come from a man between 40 and 49 years old with primary liver carcinoma and hepatitis B virus infection.

The chain uses TRBV12-3 or TRBV12-4 and TRBJ2-5; 9 nucleotides agree with TRBD2. The CDR3 has 14 amino acids. With V trimmed by 5 bases and J by 5 bases, 6 bases remained unmatched. This chain's CDR3 is CASSLSAGGETQYF. In DNA form, the CDR3 reads TGTGCCAGCAGTCTAAGTGCGGGAGGGGAGACCCAGTACTTC.

In its sample, this clonotype was seen a few times. The chain employs TRBV5-1 and TRBJ2-3; maybe TRBD2 (6 bases). V lost 4 bases, J lost 5 bases, and 14 bases lay in between. The CDR3 sequence is 14 residues long. Germline V CDR1 and CDR2: SGHRS, YFSETQ. In DNA form, the CDR3 reads TGCGCCAGCAGCCCCACCCGGAGGGGAGATACGCAGTATTTT. This codes for CASSPTRRGDTQYF. The complete variable domain, with remaining parts taken from reference TRBV5-1 and TRBJ2-3, reads KAGVTQTPRYLIKTRGQQVTLSCSPISGHRSVSWYQQTPGQGLQFLFEYFSETQRNKGNFPGRFSGRQFSNSRSEMNVSTLELGDSALYLCASSPTRRGDTQYFGPGTRLTVL.

Worth noting for this clonotype: This may stem from a read error, because a much larger clone lies one nucleotide away. The chain joins TRBV6-2 or TRBV6-3 to TRBJ1-1; 7 bases are shared with TRBD1. Germline V gives CDR1 MNHEY, CDR2 SVGEGT. CDR3 size: 13 residues. V trimming: 8 bases; J trimming: 6 bases; junction bases outside the gene matches: 9. The CDR3 sequence is CASGDRVWAEAFF. The CDR3 DNA is TGTGCCAGCGGTGACAGGGTCTGGGCTGAAGCTTTCTTT.

In regard to this clonotype: A read error may explain this, as a much larger clone is one base away. V usage is TRBV6-2 or TRBV6-3 and J usage is TRBJ1-5, with 9 bases fitting TRBD1. Germline lookup yields CDR1 MNHEY and CDR2 SVGEGT. CDR3 length: 16 residues. The CDR3 region has the DNA TGTGCCAGCACTACAACAGGGGGCGCAGGCAATCAGTCCCAGCATTTT. This gives the protein CASTTTGGAGNQSQHF.

With respect to this clonotype: This may arise from a read error, as a much more abundant clone is one base away. This chain uses TRBV14 with TRBJ1-3; unclear D gene. The CDR3 loop spans 14 amino acids. Germline V gene sequence: CDR1 SGHDN, CDR2 FVKESK. CDR3 amino acids: CASSLPAIGNAIYF. CDR3 sequence (DNA): TGTGCCAGCAGCCTCCCCGCGATTGGAAACGCCATATATTTT.

Note on this clonotype: This may be a read error, as it is one base from a much larger clone. The CDR3 spells CASSPGLNCGYTF. The DNA for the CDR3 is TGTGCCAGCAGTCCGGGCCTAAACTGTGGCTACACCTTC. This chain joins TRBV6-6 and TRBJ1-2; D is undetermined. The CDR3 sequence is 13 residues long. Germline V gene data show CDR1 as MNHNY and CDR2 as SVGAGI (reference sequence).

A word on this clonotype: The conserved final phenylalanine or tryptophan is absent from the CDR3, which likely points to a read error. CDR3 in DNA: TGCGCCAGCAGCCTGACAGGGGCCAACGTCCTGACTTTA. Its translation is CASSLTGANVLTL. The chain combines TRBV5-1 with TRBJ2-6; no firm D call. Trimming removed 4 bases from V and 4 bases from J, with 6 bases in between. The CDR3 has 13 amino acids. The germline CDR1 and CDR2 sequences are SGHRS and YFSETQ.

This clonotype was seen ten or more times. The chain joins TRBV10-3 to TRBJ2-5, with 8 bases lining up with TRBD1. The ends lost 4 bases at V and 5 bases at J; junction bases unmatched: 6. The CDR3 has 14 amino acids. Per the germline V gene, CDR1 is ENHRY and CDR2 is SYGVKD. The CDR3 DNA follows: TGTGCCATCAGTGGCCAGGGGGCGCGGGAGACCCAGTACTTC. Amino acid sequence: CAISGQGARETQYF.

The chain has TRBV6-5 and TRBJ1-4; D is ambiguous. Germline V gene data show CDR1 as MNHEY and CDR2 as SVGAGI. Trimming took off 4 bases at V and 4 bases at J, with 10 bases between the two ends. The CDR3 consists of 14 residues. CDR3 region: CASSSVSINEKLFF. CDR3 DNA: TGTGCCAGCAGTTCAGTCTCAATTAATGAAAAACTGTTTTTT.

Note on this clonotype: One junction end disagrees with the germline gene, perhaps due to a read error. The V and J genes are TRBV11-2 and TRBJ2-1; 9 bases match TRBD2. Germline CDR1 and CDR2: SGHAT and FQNNGV. This CDR3 contains 17 residues. DNA of the CDR3: TGTGCCAGCAGCTTCCGACTAGCGGTGAGCTCCTACAGTGAGCAGTTCTTC. Translation gives CASSFRLAVSSYSEQFF. The whole variable domain, remainder taken from reference TRBV11-2 and TRBJ2-1, is EAGVAQSPRYKIIEKRQSVAFWCNPISGHATLYWYQQILGQGPKLLIQFQNNGVVDDSQLPKDRFSAERLKGVDSTLKIQPAKLEDSAVYLCASSFRLAVSSYSEQFFGPGTRLTVL.

Here the CDR3 reads CASSFLQDGYEQYF. The CDR3 region has the DNA TGTGCCAGCAGCTTTTTACAGGACGGTTACGAGCAGTACTTC. The V call is TRBV5-5, the J call TRBJ2-7; D may be TRBD1 (5 bases). Trimming removed 2 bases at V and 4 bases at J, with 13 bases between. The CDR3 consists of 14 residues. The germline V gene encodes CDR1 SGHKS and CDR2 YYEKEE (reference sequence).

There are a few counts of this clonotype. The chain has TRBV6-5 and TRBJ2-2; D uncertain. Germline assignment: CDR1 MNHEY and CDR2 SVGAGI. The CDR3 has 14 residues. V gave up 1 base and J gave up 4 bases, with 7 bases separating them. CDR3 sequence (DNA): TGTGCCAGCAGTTACTTACCGGGCACCGGGGAGCTGTTTTTT. Protein product: CASSYLPGTGELFF.

The rearrangement links TRBV11-2 to TRBJ2-7; 12 bases map to TRBD2. This CDR3 region has 14 residues. Per germline, CDR1 SGHAT and CDR2 FQNNGV. J gave up 6 bases and V 6 bases, and 6 bases lay outside the gene matches. CDR3 residues: CASSNILAGGEQYF. Here the CDR3 DNA reads TGTGCCAGCAGTAATATACTAGCGGGAGGCGAGCAGTACTTC.

This clonotype came up many times. This chain links TRBV6-5 with TRBJ2-7, with 9 bases lining up with TRBD2. With 0 bases clipped from V and 0 bases from J, the junction kept 0 bases outside the gene matches. This CDR3 region has 15 residues. From germline, CDR1 is MNHEY and CDR2 SVGAGI. The CDR3 nucleotides read TGTGCCAGCAGTTACTCTAGCGGGGGCTCCTACGAGCAGTACTTC. It codes for CASSYSSGGSYEQYF.

Concerning this clonotype itself: This may be a read error, as it is one base from a much larger clone. The chain is built from TRBV6-6 and TRBJ1-6; TRBD1 is a possible D gene (6 bases). Germline loops: CDR1 MNHNY, CDR2 SVGAGI (reference sequence). Trimming left V 2 bases short and J 7 bases short, with 18 bases between. The CDR3 consists of 17 residues. DNA of the CDR3: TGTGCCAGCAGTTACATAAAGGGGGGCAGTTGGAATTCACCCCTCCACTTT. Translating gives CASSYIKGGSWNSPLHF.

In regard to this clonotype: A read error may explain this, as a much larger clone is one base away. V is TRBV11-1 and J is TRBJ2-5, with D possibly TRBD2 on 5 matching bases. V was trimmed by 8 bases and J by 3 bases, leaving 13 bases between them. Germline V CDR1 and CDR2: SGHAT, FQDESV (reference sequence). The CDR3 has 13 residues. Here the CDR3 DNA reads TGTGCCAGCGGGTTCCGGGGAGAAGAGACCCAGTACTTC. This codes for CASGFRGEETQYF.

This clonotype was seen ten or more times. The J gene is TRBJ2-6, the V gene TRBV6-5, with no clear D. Trimming took 4 bases from V and 0 from J, leaving 7 bases between them. This CDR3 has 15 residues. The germline V gene has CDR1 MNHEY and CDR2 SVGAGI. Here the CDR3 DNA reads TGTGCCAGCAGTTTGGGGTTCTCTGGGGCCAACGTCCTGACTTTC. The encoded protein is CASSLGFSGANVLTF.

On this clonotype itself: The germline gene is not matched at one end of the junction; a read error may be the cause. This chain joins TRBV11-2 and TRBJ1-1, with TRBD1 matching 8 bases. The CDR3 sequence is 16 residues long. Germline V gene sequence: CDR1 SGHAT, CDR2 FQNNGV. The CDR3: CASSLAYRGTGAEAFF. In DNA, the CDR3 is TGTGCTAGCAGCTTAGCCTACAGGGGGACGGGAGCTGAAGCTTTCTTC.

This clonotype was counted a few times. The chain uses TRBV14 and TRBJ1-3; D is possibly TRBD1 (5 bases). The CDR3 length is 13 residues. Germline CDR1 and CDR2: SGHDN and FVKESK. V lost 1 base to trimming and J lost 16 bases, with 17 bases between them. The CDR3 loop is CASSQGTSWQGYF. The CDR3, as DNA: TGTGCCAGCAGCCAAGGAACGTCGTGGCAGGGCTATTTT. The variable domain in full, completed from reference TRBV14 and TRBJ1-3, reads EAGVTQFPSHSVIEKGQTVTLRCDPISGHDNLYWYRRVMGKEIKFLLHFVKESKQDESGMPNNRFLAERTGGTYSTLKVQPAELEDSGVYFCASSQGTSWQGYFGEGSWLTVV.

Concerning this clonotype itself: A much more abundant neighbour one base away suggests this may be a read error. The chain recombines TRBV4-3 with TRBJ1-2; D is undetermined. In germline, CDR1 is LGHNA, CDR2 YSLEER. This CDR3 is 16 amino acids long. For the CDR3, the DNA is TGCGCCAGCAGCCAAGACGTAGTCAGGCGAGCCTATGTCTACACCTTC. Protein product: CASSQDVVRRAYVYTF.

The rearrangement links TRBV11-2 to TRBJ2-2, with D possibly TRBD1 on 6 matching bases. Germline loops: CDR1 SGHAT, CDR2 FQNNGV. CDR3 length: 17 residues. Trimming left V 1 base short and J 3 bases short, with 15 bases between. CDR3 protein: CASSLVRTVQDTGELFF. The CDR3 bases are TGTGCCAGCAGCTTAGTTAGGACAGTACAGGACACCGGGGAGCTGTTTTTT.

The chain links TRBV7-2 to TRBJ2-1; the match to TRBD1 covers 8 bases. Germline values: CDR1 SGHTA, CDR2 FQGNSA. The CDR3 sequence is 15 residues long. V was clipped by 4 bases and J by 6 bases; unmatched bases: 8. CDR3 amino acids: CASSSWDRCVNEQFF. The CDR3 coding sequence is TGTGCCAGCAGCTCGTGGGACAGGTGTGTCAATGAGCAGTTCTTC.

This chain uses TRBV7-2 with TRBJ2-2; D is possibly TRBD2 (6 bases). Per germline, CDR1 SGHTA and CDR2 FQGNSA. The CDR3 totals 14 residues. Trimming removed 7 bases at V and 6 bases at J, with 15 bases between. The CDR3 DNA is TGTGCCAGCATCCGGGACTTTAGATCCGGGGAGCTGTTTTTT. It codes for CASIRDFRSGELFF. Complete variable domain (other parts from reference TRBV7-2 and TRBJ2-2): GAGVSQSPSNKVTEKGKDVELRCDPISGHTALYWYRQSLGQGLEFLIYFQGNSAPDKSGLPSDRFSAERTGGSVSTLTIQRTQQEDSAVYLCASIRDFRSGELFFGEGSRLTVL.

A word on this clonotype: This may stem from a read error, because a much larger clone lies one nucleotide away. The CDR3 DNA reads as TGCGCCAGCAGCCAACAATGGGGTGGCAATCATCCCCAGCATTTT. Protein: CASSQQWGGNHPQHF. This rearrangement joins TRBV4-1 to TRBJ1-5; D not resolved. CDR1 and CDR2 (germline): MGHRA, YSYEKL. This CDR3 is built from 15 residues.

CDR3 sequence (DNA): TGTGCCAGCAGTTACTCCCGGGGAGCCGACTATGGCTACACCTTC. It encodes CASSYSRGADYGYTF. The genes are TRBV6-5 and TRBJ1-2; D gene unclear. V gave up 0 bases and J gave up 3 bases, with 11 bases separating them. The CDR3 has 15 residues. CDR1 and CDR2 from the germline V gene are MNHEY and SVGAGI.

This clonotype appeared many times. This chain links TRBV6-1 with TRBJ2-5, with 9 positions matching TRBD1. Germline lookup yields CDR1 MNHNS and CDR2 SASEGT. V dropped 10 bases and J dropped 0; count of bases not matched to a gene: 6. This CDR3 comprises 14 residues. This chain's CDR3 is CATLDRGNQETQYF. DNA of the CDR3: TGTGCCACCCTGGACAGGGGTAACCAAGAGACCCAGTACTTC.

The chain uses TRBV7-8 and TRBJ2-7; 8 bases are shared with TRBD2. J gave up 4 bases and V 2 bases, and 10 bases lay outside the gene matches. The CDR3 runs 16 residues. Germline V CDR1 and CDR2: SGHVS, FQNEAQ. CDR3 sequence (DNA): TGTGCCAGCAGCTTAAGCAGGAGCGGGAGAATGTACGAGCAGTACTTC. It codes for CASSLSRSGRMYEQYF. Full variable domain (missing parts from reference TRBV7-8 and TRBJ2-7): GAGVSQSPRYKVAKRGQDVALRCDPISGHVSLFWYQQALGQGPEFLTYFQNEAQLDKSGLPSDRFFAERPEGSVSTLKIQRTQQEDSAVYLCASSLSRSGRMYEQYFGPGTRLTVT.

This clonotype was recorded at least ten times. V and J are TRBV4-3 and TRBJ1-2; 9 bases line up with TRBD1. Germline-derived CDR1 and CDR2 are LGHNA and YSLEER. The CDR3 covers 13 residues. The V segment lost 4 bases and the J segment 7 bases; nucleotides outside the gene matches: 4. The chain's CDR3 is CASSPGQGGGYTF. In nucleotides, the CDR3 is TGCGCCAGCAGCCCGGGACAGGGAGGTGGCTACACCTTC.

Details on this clonotype: A much more abundant neighbour one base away suggests this may be a read error. The chain recombines TRBV6-5 with TRBJ2-7; 10 positions match TRBD1. Germline V CDR1 and CDR2: MNHEY, SVGAGI. CDR3 length: 16 residues. J lost 2 bases, V lost 0 bases, and 4 bases had no gene match. Here the CDR3 DNA reads TGTGCCAGCAGTTACTCGGGTGGGACAGGGGCCTACGAGCAGTACTTC. The encoded protein is CASSYSGGTGAYEQYF.

With respect to this clonotype: The CDR3 does not end in the conserved phenylalanine or tryptophan, so this is likely a read error. The rearrangement links TRBV11-2 to TRBJ2-7, with TRBD1 as a possible D gene (6 bases). The CDR3 extends over 13 amino acids. V gave up 5 bases and J gave up 3 bases, with 11 bases separating them. The germline gives CDR1 SGHAT, CDR2 FQNNGV. The CDR3 DNA is TGTGCCAGCAGCCCGGGACAATACTACGAGCAGTACTAC. It is translated as CASSPGQYYEQYY.